This T cell receptor beta chain was recovered during a study of T cells in Graves' hyperthyroidism and ophthalmopathy. V lost 4 bases and J 1 base, leaving 13 bases between the germline ends. The length of the CDR3 is 15 residues. Germline assignment: CDR1 ENHRY and CDR2 SYGVKD. This clonotype appeared a single time. Amplification targeted TCR beta CDR3 regions from RNA transcripts. HTBI primers drove first-round RT-PCR of the TCR CDR3. TCRdb itself ran the multiplex PCR reads through MiXCR, one entry per CDR3 protein. The data contain 550,000 to 700,000 distinct CDR3 sequences, 40% to 55% of them singletons.

The clonotype originates from an adult woman with Graves' disease, either hyperthyroidism or ophthalmopathy (not recorded which). The chain carries TRBV10-3 and TRBJ2-5; D is tentatively TRBD1 or TRBD2 (5 bases each). Sequenced input: peripheral blood or thyroid tissue (not recorded which). CDR3 nucleotide sequence: TGTGCCATCAGTGCTAGGGGACCCTCCCAAGAGACCCAGTACTTC. Translating gives CAISARGPSQETQYF.